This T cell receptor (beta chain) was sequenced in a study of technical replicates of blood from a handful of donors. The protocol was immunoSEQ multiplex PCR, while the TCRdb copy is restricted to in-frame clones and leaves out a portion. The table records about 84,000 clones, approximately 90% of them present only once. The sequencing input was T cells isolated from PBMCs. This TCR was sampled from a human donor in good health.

The CDR3 bases are TGCGCCAGCAGCTCGGGACGGGACAGGGGGGAGGATACGCAGTATTTT. Translation gives CASSSGRDRGEDTQYF. J is TRBJ2-3 and V is TRBV5-1; TRBD1 matches at 11 bases. CDR1 is SGHRS and CDR2 is YFSETQ in the germline V gene. CDR3 length equals 16 residues. With V trimmed by 3 bases and J by 6 bases, 9 bases remained unmatched.